This record concerns one T cell receptor beta chain sequence. In the original workflow: Nucleated cell number was recorded as an estimate derived from reference gene primer amplification. Produced via immunoSEQ multiplex PCR; TCRdb's table is partial and in-frame only. For V, J and clone size, that table is used; D and trimming come from the DNA. The sample carries about 88,000 clones, roughly 87% recorded once. The sample is drawn from a study of blood T cell repertoires in COVID-19. Study-wide context: COVID-19 samples collected from the United States, Italy and Spain covered acute and convalescent phases. T cells, B-cell-depleted T cells, or PBMCs supplied cDNA or gDNA.

V was pared by 3 bases and J by 14 bases, with 16 bases of the junction left unmatched. The CDR3 runs 16 residues. In germline, CDR1 is ENHRY, CDR2 SYGVKD. The sequence came from a male donor with acute or convalescent COVID-19. Sequenced sample: peripheral blood. The chain links TRBV10-3 to TRBJ1-6, with 7 bases lining up with TRBD1. CDR3 sequence: CAISDQARGVGGALHF. CDR3 in DNA: TGTGCCATCAGTGATCAGGCCAGGGGGGTGGGCGGGGCCCTCCACTTT.